The rows below give T cell receptor beta chains drawn from one sample of a study of blood T cell repertoires in COVID-19. Data came from immunoSEQ multiplex PCR; TCRdb stores just in-frame clones and leaves some out. The data hold around 300,000 clones, with approximately 90% observed a single time. What was sequenced was PBMCs or T cells enriched from blood (not recorded which). The receptor set was obtained from a woman in her thirties or forties who had recovered from COVID-19. The CDR3 runs from the conserved cysteine through the conserved F or W. D genes are given only for firm matches. Clone size appears in some rows only: once, few, many, or a class for an expanded clone.

d_call	clone_size	v_call	j_call	cdr3_aa	cdr3_nt
.	.	TRBV11-3	TRBJ1-1	CASSLSGRPGAEAFF	TGTGCCAGCAGCCTTAGTGGCAGGCCGGGGGCTGAAGCTTTCTTT
TRBD1	.	TRBV19	TRBJ2-7	CASSSYRDSAYEQYF	TGTGCCAGTAGTTCCTACCGGGACAGTGCCTACGAGCAGTACTTC
TRBD2	.	TRBV5-1	TRBJ2-1	CASSSSGSDEQFF	TGCGCCAGCAGCTCCAGCGGGAGTGATGAGCAGTTCTTC
.	.	TRBV18	TRBJ2-5	CASSPSSPQETQYF	TGTGCCAGCTCACCATCCTCCCCCCAAGAGACCCAGTACTTC
.	.	TRBV18	TRBJ1-4	CASSPKAGDEKLFF	TGTGCCAGCTCACCGAAGGCAGGGGATGAAAAACTGTTTTTT
.	.	TRBV9	TRBJ1-5	CASNTHRQRGQPQHF	TGTGCCAGCAACACTCACCGCCAAAGGGGTCAGCCCCAGCATTTT
.	few	TRBV27	TRBJ2-2	CASSDSAHTGELFF	TGTGCCAGCTCCGACAGTGCGCACACCGGGGAGCTGTTTTTT
.	once	TRBV19	TRBJ1-5	CASSLLSRPQHF	TGTGCCAGTAGTCTCCTCTCCAGGCCCCAGCATTTT
TRBD2	.	TRBV18	TRBJ2-7	CASSPQTGTSGREQYF	TGTGCCAGCTCACCACAAACCGGGACTAGCGGTCGCGAGCAGTACTTC
.	.	TRBV7-3	TRBJ1-3	CASSFSEGDTIYF	TGTGCCAGCAGCTTTTCAGAAGGGGACACCATATATTTT
.	.	TRBV2	TRBJ1-4	CASSEALQGREKLFF	TGTGCCAGCAGTGAAGCGCTTCAGGGAAGGGAAAAACTGTTTTTT
TRBD2	.	TRBV7-8	TRBJ2-1	CASSFYDPGLGRHEQFF	TGTGCCAGCAGCTTTTACGATCCGGGACTAGGGAGACATGAGCAGTTCTTC
.	once	TRBV2	TRBJ2-6	CASRTGSNLWANVLTF	TGTGCCAGCAGAACGGGGAGCAATTTGTGGGCCAACGTCCTGACTTTC
.	.	TRBV29-1	TRBJ1-5	CSVYSPNQPQHF	TGCAGCGTATACAGCCCCAATCAGCCCCAGCATTTT
.	.	TRBV27	TRBJ1-1	CAIRPLGQIGTEAFF	TGTGCCATCCGTCCCTTGGGGCAGATAGGCACTGAAGCTTTCTTT
TRBD2	.	TRBV9	TRBJ2-1	CASSVSTGLVVDEQFF	TGTGCCAGCAGCGTAAGTACGGGACTAGTCGTCGATGAGCAGTTCTTC
.	.	TRBV25-1	TRBJ1-1	CASSETAKDTEAFF	TGTGCCAGCAGTGAAACAGCTAAGGACACTGAAGCTTTCTTT
TRBD1	.	TRBV9	TRBJ2-3	CASSVEGTGGTDTQYF	TGTGCCAGCAGCGTAGAGGGGACAGGGGGGACAGATACGCAGTATTTT
TRBD2	.	TRBV30	TRBJ2-5	CAWSLAGGPQTQYF	TGTGCCTGGAGTCTCGCGGGAGGGCCCCAGACCCAGTACTTC
.	.	TRBV23-1	TRBJ1-1	CASPQGNMNTEAFF	TGCGCCAGCCCCCAGGGCAACATGAACACTGAAGCTTTCTTT
.	.	TRBV30	TRBJ2-7	CAWSGAFLRGEQYF	TGTGCCTGGAGTGGGGCATTCTTAAGGGGCGAGCAGTACTTC
.	.	TRBV2	TRBJ2-1	CASSEPLRQFF	TGTGCCAGCAGTGAACCCCTCCGGCAGTTCTTC
TRBD1	.	TRBV3-1/TRBV3-2	TRBJ1-6	CASSQESGGNSPLHF	TGTGCCAGCAGCCAAGAATCAGGGGGGAATTCACCCCTCCACTTT
TRBD1	.	TRBV7-2	TRBJ2-5	CASRLRTGGSGTQYF	TGTGCCAGCAGACTAAGAACAGGGGGCAGTGGGACCCAGTACTTC
TRBD2	few	TRBV11-2	TRBJ2-2	CASRGLAGFSRTGELFF	TGTGCCAGCCGGGGACTAGCGGGATTTTCGCGAACCGGGGAGCTGTTTTTT
TRBD1	.	TRBV30	TRBJ1-3	CAWIPRDRERGNTIYF	TGTGCCTGGATCCCACGGGACAGGGAGAGGGGAAACACCATATATTTT